This TCR beta chain was recovered during a study of monozygotic twins with inflammatory bowel disease. Notes on the study in general: Researchers reported no repertoire similarity difference between concordant and discordant twins, possibly from limited power. Data gave no support to a single strong signal or clonotype associated with IBD. Distinct T cell subtypes could not be told apart.

The template was total RNA from whole blood, with no T cell sorting. Worth noting for this clonotype: The antigen is unknown.

CDR1 KGHSH and CDR2 LQKENI come from the germline V gene. The CDR3 contains 16 residues. One entry per CDR3 protein, without DNA, is what TCRdb gives after re-calling the 5' RACE reads. The clone table shows around 99,000 distinct CDR3 sequences, with the ten largest holding over 10%. V is TRBV18 and J is TRBJ2-1; TCRdb's D gene call, TRBD2, goes unchecked for lack of DNA. The sample was blood. This TCR derives from a human donor with ulcerative colitis or Crohn's disease, or a healthy co-twin of an affected twin (not recorded which). The CDR3 sequence is CASSPFTSGGRNEQFF.